This TCR beta chain was recovered during a study of TIL therapy for anti-PD-1-resistant metastatic lung cancer. Study information: Tumors had a median PD-L1 proportion score of about 6%. Several tumors were EGFR-mutant and two were ALK-rearranged. Median tumor mutation burden was 1.5 mutations per megabase.

This sample's time point: pre-treatment sample, taken before nivolumab and TIL therapy. Pleural nodules or supraclavicular lymph nodes made up most of the excised metastases sampled. Germline V lookup: CDR1 WNHNN, CDR2 SYGVQD (reference sequence). Trimming took off 2 bases at V and 0 bases at J, with 8 bases between the two ends. The CDR3 totals 15 residues. This was the immunoSEQ v3 assay. TCRdb's table, derived via immunoSEQ multiplex PCR, lists solely in-frame clones and lacks some. The sample lists 50,000 to 60,000 clones, approximately 70% occurring once. The chain joins TRBV10-1 to TRBJ2-1, with D unclear. This specimen consisted of tumor tissue, obtained at baseline. This receptor was identified in a person between 25 and 80 years old with non-small cell lung cancer. CDR3 sequence reads: CASSESPSSYNEQFF. The CDR3, as DNA: TGCGCCAGCAGTGAGAGCCCCTCCTCCTACAATGAGCAGTTCTTC.